These T cell receptor beta chains were read from a single sample in a study of cytomegalovirus exposure and HLA in healthy donors. Assay: immunoSEQ multiplex PCR; the TCRdb copy retains only in-frame clones and omits some. The sample yields around 100,000 clones, around 80% seen once. Sequenced: PBMCs. The receptors come from a man between 25 and 39 years old in good health and CMV-seropositive. CDR3s include the opening cysteine and the closing phenylalanine or tryptophan. D genes are given only for firm matches. The size field is filled for only some rows; it gives once, few, many or a size class.

few	.	TRBV5-4	TRBJ2-5	CASSPEGTIGETQYF	TGTGCCAGCAGCCCGGAGGGAACTATAGGGGAGACCCAGTACTTC
.	TRBD2	TRBV10-3	TRBJ2-1	CAITLGLAGAHEQFF	TGTGCCATCACCCTTGGACTAGCGGGAGCCCATGAGCAGTTCTTC
.	TRBD2	TRBV5-4	TRBJ2-1	CASSREAGGTYNEQFF	TGTGCCAGCAGCCGAGAAGCGGGGGGGACCTACAATGAGCAGTTCTTC
.	.	TRBV4-2	TRBJ2-1	CASSPQRDGAVVGGFF	TGTGCCAGTAGCCCACAACGAGACGGCGCAGTAGTCGGAGGCTTCTTC
.	TRBD1	TRBV5-5	TRBJ1-2	CASSLGGAGTAYGYTF	TGTGCCAGCAGCCTAGGAGGCGCCGGGACAGCCTATGGCTACACCTTC
.	TRBD1	TRBV25-1	TRBJ1-2	CASSDPGQGLGGYTF	TGTGCCAGCAGTGATCCGGGACAGGGGTTGGGTGGCTACACCTTC
.	.	TRBV7-9	TRBJ1-1	CASSLGGVNTEAFF	TGTGCCAGCAGCTTAGGGGGAGTGAACACTGAAGCTTTCTTT
.	.	TRBV11-2	TRBJ1-1	CASSLVSPRTEAFF	TGTGCCAGCAGCTTAGTATCCCCGCGCACTGAAGCTTTCTTT
.	TRBD2	TRBV5-1	TRBJ2-1	CASRLAGRYNEQFF	TGCGCCAGTCGACTAGCGGGACGATACAATGAGCAGTTCTTC
once	TRBD2	TRBV7-2	TRBJ2-3	CASSLAPTSGGTDTQYF	TGTGCCAGCAGCTTAGCCCCCACTAGCGGGGGAACAGATACGCAGTATTTT
.	.	TRBV7-9	TRBJ1-2	CASSLAAGQNGYTF	TGTGCCAGCAGCTTAGCCGCAGGACAGAATGGCTACACCTTC
.	.	TRBV7-3	TRBJ2-5	CASSPSIRGASETQYF	TGTGCCAGCAGCCCTAGCATCAGGGGCGCCTCGGAGACCCAGTACTTC
.	.	TRBV5-1	TRBJ1-2	CASSLGQSHYGYTF	TGCGCCAGCAGCTTGGGACAGTCGCACTATGGCTACACCTTC